The entry below gives a single TCR beta chain sequence along with its context. The antigen remains undetermined. This entry comes from a study of vaccination effects on CD4 cells after COVID-19. On the study more broadly: Post-vaccine specimens were collected at a median of 72 days following the second dose.

Trimming left V 1 base short and J 7 bases short, with 11 bases between. This CDR3 has 15 amino acids. Germline V gene data show CDR1 as SNHLY and CDR2 as FYNNEI. Pools of viral peptides were used by the ViraFEST assay to expand antigen-specific CD4+ T cells ahead of sequencing. The culture ran for approximately 9 days before CD4+ T cells were isolated. Either the BNT162b2 or mRNA-1273 vaccine was given to participants in two doses. Cultures used about 2 million PBMC per well, 9 to 10 IU/ml IL-2 and around 9.8 ug/ml peptides. General study findings and limits: Clonal contraction was marked in infection- and vaccine-induced clones late after vaccination.

Generated by immunoSEQ multiplex PCR, the TCRdb table keeps only in-frame clones and is missing some. Seen here are some 22,000 clones, roughly 76% observed once, and the top ten hold approximately 10%. The chain has TRBV2 and TRBJ1-6; D is unresolved. The receptor comes from a human donor who received a COVID-19 vaccine. This specimen was CD4+ T cells from PBMCs cultured with HCoV-229E spike peptides, taken after COVID-19 vaccination. CDR3 coding DNA: TGTGCCAGCAGTGAAGTGAGGGCACGCAATTCACCCCTCCACTTT. This translates into CASSEVRARNSPLHF.